The 28 T cell receptor beta chains in this list originate from one sample, sequenced in a study of blood T cell repertoires in COVID-19. Profiled with immunoSEQ multiplex PCR; TCRdb holds only in-frame clones, not every one. Of more than 200,000 clones listed, approximately 90% were seen once; the top ten hold 11%. The specimen was PBMCs or T cells enriched from blood (not recorded which). The receptors here all came from a man aged 30 to 39 who had recovered from COVID-19.

The CDR3 protein is CASSPHSTTGNSGNTIYF. CDR3 nucleotide sequence: TGCGCCAGCAGCCCCCATTCAACGACAGGAAACTCTGGAAACACCATATATTTT. The chain recombines TRBV5-1 with TRBJ1-3; maybe TRBD1 (6 bases). CDR3 length equals 18 residues. The germline CDR1 and CDR2 sequences are SGHRS and YFSETQ. With 4 bases removed from V and 0 bases from J, the gap between germline ends came to 20 bases.

This sequence joins TRBV7-2 and TRBJ2-3; no clear D gene. Germline CDR1 is SGHTA and CDR2 is FQGNSA. Trimming took off 3 bases at V and 0 bases at J, with 10 bases between the two ends. The CDR3 sequence is 15 residues long. CDR3 coding DNA: TGTGCCAGCAGCTTCAATCTCGGTAGCACAGATACGCAGTATTTT. It encodes CASSFNLGSTDTQYF.

The chain has TRBV28 and TRBJ1-5; weak D call: TRBD1 (6 bases). Germline lookup yields CDR1 MDHEN and CDR2 SYDVKM. The CDR3 is 17 amino acids. V dropped 6 bases and J dropped 0 bases, with 18 bases sitting between them. CDR3 sequence (DNA): TGTGCCAGCAGGCGTCCCCCGGGGACATATAGCAATCAGCCCCAGCATTTT. Its protein product is CASRRPPGTYSNQPQHF.

This sequence joins TRBV9 and TRBJ1-3; TRBD1 aligns across 7 bases. Looked up from germline, CDR1 is SGDLS and CDR2 is YYNGEE. This CDR3 comprises 19 residues. J was trimmed by 0 bases and V by 0 bases; bases with no gene match: 12. The CDR3 region has the DNA TGTGCCAGCAGCGTAGAAAGGACAGGATGGGCCCCCTCTGGAAACACCATATATTTT. It specifies CASSVERTGWAPSGNTIYF. Full variable domain (rest looked up from reference TRBV9 and TRBJ1-3): DSGVTQTPKHLITATGQRVTLRCSPRSGDLSVYWYQQSLDQGLQFLIQYYNGEERAKGNILERFSAQQFPDLHSELNLSSLELGDSALYFCASSVERTGWAPSGNTIYFGEGSWLTVV.

The chain recombines TRBV5-1 with TRBJ1-2; D unresolved. Germline values: CDR1 SGHRS, CDR2 YFSETQ. V gave up 0 bases and J gave up 6 bases, with 9 bases separating them. This CDR3 spans 13 amino acids. CDR3 loop: CASSLVTADGYTF. The CDR3 DNA follows: TGCGCCAGCAGCTTGGTGACTGCGGATGGCTACACCTTC. The variable domain in full, with the rest retrieved from reference TRBV5-1 and TRBJ1-2, is KAGVTQTPRYLIKTRGQQVTLSCSPISGHRSVSWYQQTPGQGLQFLFEYFSETQRNKGNFPGRFSGRQFSNSRSEMNVSTLELGDSALYLCASSLVTADGYTFGSGTRLTVV.

V gene TRBV6-5 combines with J gene TRBJ1-6; possible D gene TRBD1, 6 bases. In germline, CDR1 is MNHEY, CDR2 SVGAGI. Trimming took off 2 bases at V and 9 bases at J, with 11 bases between the two ends. The CDR3 has 14 amino acids. CDR3 in DNA: TGTGCCAGCAGTTACCTGGGGGCCCTTTCACCCCTCCACTTT. Translation gives CASSYLGALSPLHF.

The chain recombines TRBV6-1 with TRBJ2-6; D call uncertain. Germline V gives CDR1 MNHNS, CDR2 SASEGT. This CDR3 is built from 15 residues. V lost 1 base to trimming and J lost 0 bases, with 4 bases between them. In DNA form, the CDR3 reads TGTGCCAGCAGTGAAGACAGCTCTGGGGCCAACGTCCTGACTTTC. This sequence encodes CASSEDSSGANVLTF.

The chain joins TRBV6-5 to TRBJ1-4, with D perhaps TRBD1 (6 bases). V lost 4 bases and J 6 bases, leaving 12 bases between the germline ends. This CDR3 comprises 14 residues. Germline V gene sequence: CDR1 MNHEY, CDR2 SVGAGI. CDR3 in DNA: TGTGCCAGCAGTTCGGCAGGGGTTTATGAAAAACTGTTTTTT. This gives the protein CASSSAGVYEKLFF.

The rearrangement uses TRBV4-1 and TRBJ1-5, with D unresolved. This CDR3 is 19 amino acids long. In germline, CDR1 is MGHRA, CDR2 YSYEKL. Trimming stripped 0 bases from V and 0 bases from J, with 18 bases between. CDR3: CASSQDPSPIEISNQPQHF. Here the CDR3 DNA reads TGCGCCAGCAGCCAAGATCCAAGCCCGATCGAGATTAGCAATCAGCCCCAGCATTTT.

The chain employs TRBV2 and TRBJ1-2; TRBD1 aligns across 11 bases. Germline V gene data show CDR1 as SNHLY and CDR2 as FYNNEI. The CDR3 runs 15 residues. The junction had 7 bases not matched to a gene; V was cut back by 5 bases and J by 5 bases. CDR3: CASSTTGTGGYGYTF. In nucleotides, the CDR3 is TGTGCCAGCAGTACTACCGGGACAGGGGGTTATGGCTACACCTTC.

The sample holds a few counts of this clone. CDR3 DNA: TGCGCCAGCAGCCAAGAAAGGGGACCGGGACAGGGGGCCCCTGAAGCTTTCTTT. Translating it yields CASSQERGPGQGAPEAFF. The gene calls are TRBV4-1 and TRBJ1-1, with 12 bases matching TRBD1. J was trimmed by 6 bases and V by 0 bases; bases with no gene match: 11. The germline V gene has CDR1 MGHRA and CDR2 YSYEKL. The CDR3 extends over 18 amino acids.

The rearrangement links TRBV14 to TRBJ1-1; TRBD1 agrees at 8 bases. The CDR3 has 13 amino acids. CDR1 and CDR2 from the germline V gene are SGHDN and FVKESK. V gave up 3 bases and J gave up 6 bases; unmatched junction bases: 3. CDR3 DNA sequence: TGTGCCAGCAGCCAGGTACAGGGGGCTGAAGCTTTCTTT. Encoded protein: CASSQVQGAEAFF.

The table lists this clone with a count of one. The chain carries TRBV29-1 and TRBJ2-7; weak D call: TRBD2 (5 bases). This CDR3 contains 11 residues. V lost 5 bases, J lost 7 bases, and 12 bases lay in between. Germline CDR1 SQVTM, CDR2 ANQGSEA. CDR3 sequence (DNA): TGCAGCGTTATGAGGGTAGGGGAGCAGTACTTC. It specifies CSVMRVGEQYF.

The chain links TRBV2 to TRBJ2-1, with 12 bases lining up with TRBD2. Germline V gene sequence: CDR1 SNHLY, CDR2 FYNNEI. J was trimmed by 6 bases and V by 6 bases; bases with no gene match: 9. CDR3 length: 16 residues. CDR3 DNA sequence: TGTGCCAGCAGCGAGCTCCCTAGCGGGGGGGCCAATGAGCAGTTCTTC. It specifies CASSELPSGGANEQFF.

The J gene is TRBJ2-7, the V gene TRBV19, with 10 bases fitting TRBD1. Trimming took 4 bases from V and 0 from J; bases not matched to a gene: 12. Germline CDR1 LNHDA, CDR2 SQIVND (reference sequence). The CDR3 spans 18 residues. Here the CDR3 DNA reads TGTGCCAGTAGTAGAGGGGACAGGGGCCGCGGGGTCTCCTACGAGCAGTACTTC. This codes for CASSRGDRGRGVSYEQYF.

The chain joins TRBV5-1 to TRBJ2-7; D call uncertain. The CDR3 runs to 13 residues. The germline CDR1 and CDR2 sequences are SGHRS and YFSETQ. V lost 4 bases and J 0 bases, leaving 8 bases between the germline ends. DNA for the CDR3: TGCGCCAGCAGCCGTGACACCTCCTACGAGCAGTACTTC. This gives the protein CASSRDTSYEQYF.

The CDR3 loop reads CSVADLYTEAFF. The DNA for the CDR3 is TGCAGCGTTGCGGACTTATACACTGAAGCTTTCTTT. The genes are TRBV29-1 and TRBJ1-1; D is unresolved. The CDR3 is made up of 12 amino acids. V lost 4 bases, J lost 3 bases, and 9 bases lay in between. CDR1 and CDR2 (germline): SQVTM, ANQGSEA. The whole variable domain, filled in from reference TRBV29-1 and TRBJ1-1, reads SAVISQKPSRDICQRGTSLTIQCQVDSQVTMMFWYRQQPGQSLTLIATANQGSEATYESGFVIDKFPISRPNLTFSTLTVSNMSPEDSSIYLCSVADLYTEAFFGQGTRLTVV.

In the case of this clone: The sample carries other DNA sequences with the same CDR3. The chain has TRBV30 and TRBJ1-6, with 10 bases fitting TRBD1. CDR3 size: 15 residues. After removal of 0 bases from V and 7 bases from J, the junction contained 3 bases not matched to a gene. In germline, CDR1 is GTSNPN, CDR2 SVGIG (reference sequence). CDR3 coding DNA: TGTGCCTGGAGTGTCCCGGGACAGGGGAATTCACCCCTCCACTTT. As protein: CAWSVPGQGNSPLHF.

The genes are TRBV10-2 and TRBJ1-1; the D gene is possibly TRBD1 (6 bases). The CDR3 runs 15 residues. The V gene's germline CDR1 is WSHSY and CDR2 SAAADI. V lost 6 bases, J lost 2 bases, and 16 bases lay in between. CDR3 DNA sequence: TGCGCCAGCAGAGCCCTGACAGGACCTAACACTGAAGCTTTCTTT. Translation gives CASRALTGPNTEAFF.

V usage is TRBV12-3 or TRBV12-4 and J usage is TRBJ1-2, with a weak D call TRBD1 (5 bases). The CDR3 runs to 10 residues. Between the trimmed V and J ends, which lost 8 bases and 14 bases, there was a span of 15 bases. The CDR3 DNA follows: TGTGCCAGCGGGATGACAGTACAGACCTTC. This gives the protein CASGMTVQTF.

To note about this clone: This sample includes further DNA sequences coding for the same CDR3. The chain links TRBV4-3 to TRBJ2-2, with 8 bases lining up with TRBD1. Trimming cost V 0 bases and J 0 bases; bases outside gene matches: 3. Germline CDR1 and CDR2: LGHNA and YSLEER. This CDR3 region has 17 residues. CDR3 amino acids: CASSQDRGQANTGELFF. CDR3 DNA sequence: TGCGCCAGCAGCCAAGATAGGGGACAGGCGAACACCGGGGAGCTGTTTTTT.

V and J are TRBV12-5 and TRBJ1-2; the D gene is possibly TRBD1 (6 bases). The CDR3 extends over 14 amino acids. V was cut by 1 base and J by 6 bases, with 12 bases left in between. Germline CDR1 reads LGHNT; CDR2 reads FRNRAP. CDR3 DNA: TGTGCTAGTGGTTTGGACAGGGCCCTAGATGGCTACACCTTC. This translates into CASGLDRALDGYTF. Using reference TRBV12-5 and TRBJ1-2 for the parts outside the CDR3, the full variable domain is DARVTQTPRHKVTEMGQEVTMRCQPILGHNTVFWYRQTMMQGLELLAYFRNRAPLDDSGMPKDRFSAEMPDATLATLKIQPSEPRDSAVYFCASGLDRALDGYTFGSGTRLTVV.

J is TRBJ1-2 and V is TRBV6-2 or TRBV6-3, with 7 nucleotides matching TRBD1. The CDR3 consists of 15 residues. Germline V gene sequence: CDR1 MNHEY, CDR2 SVGEGT. Trimming removed 2 bases from V and 8 bases from J; junction bases left unmatched: 11. Here the CDR3 reads CASSYPGTASSGYTF. The CDR3 nucleotides read TGTGCCAGCAGTTACCCCGGGACAGCCTCGTCGGGCTACACCTTC.

The V call is TRBV11-1, the J call TRBJ1-1; no clear D. Trimming took off 2 bases at V and 0 bases at J, with 7 bases between the two ends. The germline CDR1 and CDR2 sequences are SGHAT and FQDESV (reference sequence). There are 14 residues in the CDR3. The CDR3 reads CASSLPVMNTEAFF. DNA for the CDR3: TGTGCCAGCAGCTTACCAGTTATGAACACTGAAGCTTTCTTT.

The chain carries TRBV4-3 and TRBJ1-1; D is unresolved. The CDR3 covers 13 residues. The germline V and J ends were trimmed by 1 base and 1 base, with 4 bases remaining between them. CDR1 and CDR2 (germline): LGHNA, YSLEER. CDR3 in DNA: TGCGCCAGCAGCCAAGGAGAGAACACTGAAGCTTTCTTT. It yields the protein CASSQGENTEAFF.

This clone has a count of ten or more. Other DNA sequences in this specimen translate into the identical CDR3. The chain joins TRBV5-1 to TRBJ2-1; TRBD1 agrees at 9 bases. Unmatched junction bases numbered 2, after V lost 3 bases and J lost 7 bases. The CDR3 runs 13 residues. CDR1 and CDR2 from the germline V gene are SGHRS and YFSETQ. The CDR3: CASSSDRGNEQFF. The CDR3 DNA follows: TGCGCCAGCAGCTCGGACAGGGGAAATGAGCAGTTCTTC.

The chain combines TRBV21-1 with TRBJ2-7; TRBD1, the table's D call, was not compared with the DNA. TRBV21-1 counts as a pseudogene. The CDR3 is made up of 16 amino acids. For the CDR3, the DNA is TGTGCCAGCAGCCCCCTTAGGGACAGGGTGATTTACGAGCAGTACTTC. It specifies CASSPLRDRVIYEQYF.

Comment on this clone: The same CDR3 arises from other DNA sequences in this sample as well. The rearrangement links TRBV30 to TRBJ1-5; TRBD1 aligns across 9 bases. CDR1 is GTSNPN, CDR2 SVGIG, per germline (reference sequence). The ends lost 5 bases at V and 5 bases at J; junction bases unmatched: 7. This CDR3 is 14 amino acids long. Here the CDR3 DNA reads TGTGCCTGGGACCCGGGACAGGGCGATCAGCCCCAGCATTTT. Protein sequence: CAWDPGQGDQPQHF.